The rows below give T cell receptor beta chains drawn from one sample of a study of CD8 T cells in Susac syndrome. In TCRdb, the immunoSEQ multiplex PCR reads were re-called with MiXCR into one record per CDR3 protein. The sample lists under 350,000 distinct CDR3 sequences; under 95% were seen once. Sequenced: CD4+ T cells from PBMCs. These receptors were obtained from a human donor with multiple sclerosis. CDR3s include the opening cysteine and the closing phenylalanine or tryptophan. A D gene is named only where the DNA matches it firmly. Clone size is not always given. Where it is, it says once, few, many or a class for expanded clones.

length,J,size,D,V,CDR3,DNA
14,TRBJ2-7,.,.,TRBV7-9,CASSRWTVSHEQYF,TGTGCCAGCAGCAGATGGACCGTTTCCCACGAGCAGTACTTC
14,TRBJ2-7,.,.,TRBV7-9,CASSNPPNRDEQYF,TGTGCCAGCAGCAACCCACCAAATCGGGACGAGCAGTACTTC
11,TRBJ2-1,.,.,TRBV6-5,CASHHRGGQFF,TGTGCCAGCCACCATAGAGGGGGGCAGTTCTTC
13,TRBJ2-5,once,.,TRBV5-1,CASSLYAQETQYF,TGCGCCAGCAGCTTGTACGCACAAGAGACCCAGTACTTC
12,TRBJ2-1,.,.,TRBV6-1,CASRQDRTGSGF,TGTGCCAGCAGACAGGACCGCACAGGGTCGGGATTC
13,TRBJ1-2,.,.,TRBV30,CAWRPAGSYGYTF,TGTGCCTGGAGGCCAGCAGGGAGCTATGGCTACACCTTC
17,TRBJ2-1,.,.,TRBV4-2,CASSQRDGRGRANEQFF,TGTGCCAGCAGCCAAAGGGATGGGAGAGGTCGTGCCAATGAGCAGTTCTTC
13,TRBJ2-5,.,TRBD2,TRBV7-9,CASSLTGLAGQYF,TGTGCCAGCAGCCTTACCGGACTAGCGGGGCAGTACTTC
12,TRBJ2-7,once,.,TRBV2,CASQPDGYEQYF,TGTGCCAGCCAGCCCGATGGATACGAGCAGTACTTC
16,TRBJ2-1,.,TRBD2,TRBV14,CASSQGILAVVDEQFF,TGTGCCAGCAGCCAAGGGATCCTAGCGGTCGTAGATGAGCAGTTCTTC
16,TRBJ1-2,.,.,TRBV5-4,CASSLDPWGGNYGYTF,TGTGCCAGCAGCTTGGACCCCTGGGGGGGGAACTATGGCTACACCTTC
15,TRBJ2-2,.,.,TRBV7-9,CASSSGPGNTGELFF,TGTGCCAGCAGCTCAGGGCCGGGGAACACCGGGGAGCTGTTTTTT
14,TRBJ2-5,.,TRBD2,TRBV5-4,CASSLGGGEETQYF,TGTGCCAGCAGCTTGGGCGGGGGGGAGGAGACCCAGTACTTC
15,TRBJ2-7,.,.,TRBV12-3/TRBV12-4,CASSPIERGPYEQYF,TGTGCCAGCAGCCCCATCGAGAGGGGACCCTACGAGCAGTACTTC
14,TRBJ2-2,.,.,TRBV20-1,CSASTGAVTGELFF,TGCAGTGCTAGTACGGGGGCGGTAACCGGGGAGCTGTTTTTT
14,TRBJ2-2,few,TRBD2,TRBV19,CASSSGRAPGELFF,TGTGCCAGTAGTAGCGGGAGGGCCCCCGGGGAGCTGTTTTTT